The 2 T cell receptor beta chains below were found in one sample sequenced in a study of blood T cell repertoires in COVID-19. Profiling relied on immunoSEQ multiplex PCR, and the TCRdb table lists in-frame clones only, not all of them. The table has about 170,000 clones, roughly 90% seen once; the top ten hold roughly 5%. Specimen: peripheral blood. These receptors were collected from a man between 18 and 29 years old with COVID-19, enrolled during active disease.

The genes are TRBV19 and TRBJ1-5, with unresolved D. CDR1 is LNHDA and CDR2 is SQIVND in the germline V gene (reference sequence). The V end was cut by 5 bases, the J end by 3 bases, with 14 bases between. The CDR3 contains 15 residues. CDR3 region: CASSPRGGYNQPQHF. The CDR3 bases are TGTGCCAGTAGTCCCCGCGGCGGCTACAATCAGCCCCAGCATTTT.

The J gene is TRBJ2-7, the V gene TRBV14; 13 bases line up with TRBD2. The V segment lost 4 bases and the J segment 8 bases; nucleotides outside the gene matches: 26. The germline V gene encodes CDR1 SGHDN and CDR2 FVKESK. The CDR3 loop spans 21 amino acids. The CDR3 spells CASSRLSGTSGTGRSLRKQYF. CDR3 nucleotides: TGTGCCAGCAGCCGCCTATCCGGGACTAGCGGGACAGGAAGAAGCCTACGAAAGCAGTACTTC.